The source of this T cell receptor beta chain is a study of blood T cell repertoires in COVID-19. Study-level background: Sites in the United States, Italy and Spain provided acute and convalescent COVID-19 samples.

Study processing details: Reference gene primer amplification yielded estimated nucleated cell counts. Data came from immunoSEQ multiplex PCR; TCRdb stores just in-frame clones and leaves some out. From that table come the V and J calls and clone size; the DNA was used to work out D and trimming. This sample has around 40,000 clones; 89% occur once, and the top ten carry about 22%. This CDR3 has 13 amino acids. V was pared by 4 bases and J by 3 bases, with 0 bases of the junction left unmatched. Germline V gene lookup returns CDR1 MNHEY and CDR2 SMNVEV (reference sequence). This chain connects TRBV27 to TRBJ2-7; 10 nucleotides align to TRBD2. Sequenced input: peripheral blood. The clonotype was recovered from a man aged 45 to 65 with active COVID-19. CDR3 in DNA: TGTGCCAGCAGTTGGACTAGCGGCTACGAGCAGTACTTC. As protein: CASSWTSGYEQYF.